This T cell receptor beta chain originates from a study of lymphopenia after photon versus proton radiotherapy. The study's findings and limits: Under photons, naive T cells and diversity fell while effector/memory populations rose. Post-nadir diversity loss with photons came from oligoclonal expansion, particularly CD8+ Temra cells.

With respect to this clone: Its target is not known.

The CDR3 sequence is 14 residues long. Trimming took off 6 bases at V and 1 base at J, with 12 bases between the two ends. The germline gives CDR1 SNHLY, CDR2 FYNNEI. The data were produced by immunoSEQ multiplex PCR, yet TCRdb's version contains in-frame clones alone and is incomplete. This sample has more than 20,000 clones; 85% occur once, and the top ten carry around 19%. The rearrangement uses TRBV2 and TRBJ1-1; D is unresolved. The source of this sequence is a man aged 55-75 years with pancreatic cancer. The specimen comprised peripheral blood, sampled from a patient treated with photon-based radiotherapy. The CDR3: CASRPKTGNTEAFF. DNA for the CDR3: TGTGCCAGCAGACCAAAGACGGGGAACACTGAAGCTTTCTTT.